This entry describes one T cell receptor (beta chain). The data belong to a study of blood T cell repertoires in COVID-19. Study-wide context: T cells, B-cell-depleted T cells, or PBMCs provided the cDNA or gDNA that served as material.

Participants, about 18 to 89 years old, spanned fewer than 30 US areas. In the authors' methods: By means of reference gene primer amplification, nucleated cell counts were estimated. The repertoire was sequenced with immunoSEQ multiplex PCR; TCRdb's copy has only in-frame clones and lacks some. The D gene and trimming were derived from the DNA, and the V and J assignments and clone size from that table. The repertoire has a few hundred thousand clones, around 85% of them found once; the top ten carry approximately 4%. J gave up 4 bases and V 8 bases, and 10 bases lay outside the gene matches. The germline CDR1 and CDR2 sequences are SNHLY and FYNNEI. This CDR3 has 14 amino acids.

The clonotype comes from a woman in her twenties or thirties who had recovered from COVID-19. The source material was PBMCs or T cells enriched from blood (not recorded which). This rearrangement joins TRBV2 to TRBJ1-1, with TRBD1 matching 7 bases. CDR3 coding DNA: TGTGCCAGCCTCAGATTCCCAGGGGGCACTGAAGCTTTCTTT. It translates to CASLRFPGGTEAFF.